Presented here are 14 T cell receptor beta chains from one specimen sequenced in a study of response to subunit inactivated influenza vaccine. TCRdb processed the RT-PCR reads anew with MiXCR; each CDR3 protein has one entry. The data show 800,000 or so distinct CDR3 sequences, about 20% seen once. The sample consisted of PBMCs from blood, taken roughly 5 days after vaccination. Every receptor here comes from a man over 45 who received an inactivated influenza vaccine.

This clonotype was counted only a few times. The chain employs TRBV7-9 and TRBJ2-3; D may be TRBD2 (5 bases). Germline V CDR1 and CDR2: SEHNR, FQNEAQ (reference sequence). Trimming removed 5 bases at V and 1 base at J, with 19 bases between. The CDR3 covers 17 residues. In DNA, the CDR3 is TGTGCCAGCAGCCACGTGAAGGCGGGTCCTCGCACAGATACGCAGTATTTT. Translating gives CASSHVKAGPRTDTQYF.

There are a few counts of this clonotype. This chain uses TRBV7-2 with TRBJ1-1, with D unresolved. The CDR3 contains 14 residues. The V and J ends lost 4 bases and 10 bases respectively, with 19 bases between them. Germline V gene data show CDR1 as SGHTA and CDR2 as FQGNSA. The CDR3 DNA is TGTGCCAGCAGCTCGGCCTGGGTCCGCCCGTTAGCTTTCTTT. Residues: CASSSAWVRPLAFF.

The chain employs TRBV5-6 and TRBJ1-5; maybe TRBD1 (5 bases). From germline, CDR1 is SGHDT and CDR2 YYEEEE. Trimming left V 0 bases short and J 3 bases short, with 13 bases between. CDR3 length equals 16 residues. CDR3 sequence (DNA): TGTGCCAGCAGCTTGGGGCGGGGGAGGCACAATCAGCCCCAGCATTTT. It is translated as CASSLGRGRHNQPQHF.

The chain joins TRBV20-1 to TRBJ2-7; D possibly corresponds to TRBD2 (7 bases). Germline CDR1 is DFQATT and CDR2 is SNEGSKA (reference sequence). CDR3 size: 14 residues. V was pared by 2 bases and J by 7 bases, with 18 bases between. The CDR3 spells CSARTVGGAGEQYF. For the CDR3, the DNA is TGCAGTGCTAGAACCGTAGGGGGGGCCGGAGAGCAGTACTTC.

In nucleotides, the CDR3 is TGTGCCAGCAGCTTAGGGCGGGAGAAGAGAGATACGCAGTATTTT. Its translation: CASSLGREKRDTQYF. The J gene is TRBJ2-3, the V gene TRBV7-2; 7 nucleotides match TRBD2. Trimming at V came to 1 base and at J to 5 bases, leaving 6 bases not matched to a gene. Germline loops: CDR1 SGHTA, CDR2 FQGNSA. This CDR3 spans 15 amino acids.

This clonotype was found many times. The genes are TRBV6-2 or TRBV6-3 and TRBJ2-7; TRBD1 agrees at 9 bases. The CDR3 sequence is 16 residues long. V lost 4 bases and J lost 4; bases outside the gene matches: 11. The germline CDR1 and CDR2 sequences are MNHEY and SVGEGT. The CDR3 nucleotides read TGTGCCAGCAGTTCCGACTCTGGGACAGGGAGGTACGAGCAGTACTTC. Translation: CASSSDSGTGRYEQYF.

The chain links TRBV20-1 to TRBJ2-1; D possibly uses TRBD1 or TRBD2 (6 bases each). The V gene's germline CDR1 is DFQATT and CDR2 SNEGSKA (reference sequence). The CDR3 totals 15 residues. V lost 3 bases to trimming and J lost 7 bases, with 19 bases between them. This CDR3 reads CSASVGRLGGNEQFF. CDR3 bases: TGCAGTGCTAGTGTGGGGAGACTAGGGGGGAATGAGCAGTTCTTC.

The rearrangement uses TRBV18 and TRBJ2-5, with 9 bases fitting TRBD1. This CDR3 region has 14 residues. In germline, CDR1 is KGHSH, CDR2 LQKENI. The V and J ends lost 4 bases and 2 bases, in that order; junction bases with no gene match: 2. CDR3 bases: TGTGCCAGCTCACGGACAGGGGAACAAGAGACCCAGTACTTC. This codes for CASSRTGEQETQYF.

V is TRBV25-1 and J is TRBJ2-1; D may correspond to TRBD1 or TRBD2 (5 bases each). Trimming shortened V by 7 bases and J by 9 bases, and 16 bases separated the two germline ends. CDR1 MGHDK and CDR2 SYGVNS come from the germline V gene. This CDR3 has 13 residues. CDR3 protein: CASKPYRGVEQFF. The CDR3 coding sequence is TGTGCCAGCAAGCCCTACCGGGGCGTTGAGCAGTTCTTC.

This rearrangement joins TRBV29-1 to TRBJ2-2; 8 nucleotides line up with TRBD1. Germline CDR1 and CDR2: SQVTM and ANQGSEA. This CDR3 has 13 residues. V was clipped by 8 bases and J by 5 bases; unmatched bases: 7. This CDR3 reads CSTGTGLTGELFF. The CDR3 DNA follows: TGCAGCACCGGGACAGGTCTAACCGGGGAGCTGTTTTTT.

CDR3 sequence (DNA): TGTGCCAGCTCACCACTACCGGGGACCGAGCAGTACTTC. Its translation: CASSPLPGTEQYF. The chain has TRBV18 and TRBJ2-7, with D perhaps matching TRBD1 or TRBD2 (5 bases each). The CDR3 has 13 residues. The V gene's germline CDR1 is KGHSH and CDR2 LQKENI. V was trimmed by 1 base and J by 6 bases, leaving 10 bases between them.

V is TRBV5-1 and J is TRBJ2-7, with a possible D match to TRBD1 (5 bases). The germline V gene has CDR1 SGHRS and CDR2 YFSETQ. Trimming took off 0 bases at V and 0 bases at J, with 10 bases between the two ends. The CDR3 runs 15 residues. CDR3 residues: CASSLEGVASYEQYF. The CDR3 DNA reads TGCGCCAGCAGCTTGGAAGGGGTCGCCTCCTACGAGCAGTACTTC.

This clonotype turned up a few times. In nucleotides, the CDR3 is TGTGCCAGCAGCTTAAACCCTAGCGGATACAATGAGCAGTTCTTC. Amino acid sequence: CASSLNPSGYNEQFF. The gene calls are TRBV7-3 and TRBJ2-1; 7 bases match TRBD2. Trimming took 1 base from V and 4 from J; bases not matched to a gene: 4. Looked up from germline, CDR1 is SGHTA and CDR2 is FQGTGA. CDR3 length: 15 residues.

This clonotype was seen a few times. CDR3 in amino acids: CSVEGTGGRINEQFF. The CDR3 DNA reads as TGCAGCGTTGAAGGTACAGGGGGGAGGATCAATGAGCAGTTCTTC. V and J are TRBV29-1 and TRBJ2-1; 8 nucleotides align to TRBD1. V shed 1 base, J shed 6 bases, and the junction held 8 bases outside the gene matches. The germline V gene encodes CDR1 SQVTM and CDR2 ANQGSEA. The CDR3 spans 15 residues.